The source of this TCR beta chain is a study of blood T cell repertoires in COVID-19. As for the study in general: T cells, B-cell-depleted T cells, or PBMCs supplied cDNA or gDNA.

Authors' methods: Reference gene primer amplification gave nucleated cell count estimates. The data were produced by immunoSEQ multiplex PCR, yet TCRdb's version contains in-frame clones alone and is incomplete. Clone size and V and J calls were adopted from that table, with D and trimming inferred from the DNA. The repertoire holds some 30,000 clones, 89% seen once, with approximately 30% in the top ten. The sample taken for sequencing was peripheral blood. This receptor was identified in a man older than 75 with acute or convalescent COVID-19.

The CDR3 region is CASSGREGQPQHF. The CDR3 nucleotides are TGTGCCAGCAGCGGGAGGGAGGGTCAGCCCCAGCATTTT. This sequence joins TRBV6-5 and TRBJ1-5; D not resolved. With 6 bases removed from V and 6 bases from J, the gap between germline ends came to 12 bases. The germline V gene has CDR1 MNHEY and CDR2 SVGAGI. The CDR3 is 13 residues long.